This TCR beta chain was retrieved from a study of CD8+ T cells in alopecia areata. Concerning this clone: Its antigen is undetermined.

Extraction and reverse transcription of RNA yielded cDNA as the sequencing template. Produced via immunoSEQ multiplex PCR; TCRdb's table is partial and in-frame only. The data contain around 100,000 clones, roughly half of them seen just once; the ten biggest clones take up around 10%. Study-wide points: Scalp samples also yield sequences of resident alphabeta T cells from normal skin. Elevated clonality characterized lesional scalp relative to normal scalp, particularly in alopecia totalis/universalis.

Sorting separated CD4+ and CD8+ T cells out of PBMCs. The sequenced material came from CD4+ T cells sorted from blood. The receptor comes from a human donor in good health.

CDR3 region: CASSYTGGEGETQYF. Here the CDR3 DNA reads TGTGCCAGCAGTTACACAGGGGGCGAGGGAGAGACCCAGTACTTC. The chain couples TRBV2 to TRBJ2-5, with 9 positions matching TRBD1. V dropped 5 bases and J dropped 4; count of bases not matched to a gene: 8. Germline values: CDR1 SNHLY, CDR2 FYNNEI. CDR3 size: 15 residues.